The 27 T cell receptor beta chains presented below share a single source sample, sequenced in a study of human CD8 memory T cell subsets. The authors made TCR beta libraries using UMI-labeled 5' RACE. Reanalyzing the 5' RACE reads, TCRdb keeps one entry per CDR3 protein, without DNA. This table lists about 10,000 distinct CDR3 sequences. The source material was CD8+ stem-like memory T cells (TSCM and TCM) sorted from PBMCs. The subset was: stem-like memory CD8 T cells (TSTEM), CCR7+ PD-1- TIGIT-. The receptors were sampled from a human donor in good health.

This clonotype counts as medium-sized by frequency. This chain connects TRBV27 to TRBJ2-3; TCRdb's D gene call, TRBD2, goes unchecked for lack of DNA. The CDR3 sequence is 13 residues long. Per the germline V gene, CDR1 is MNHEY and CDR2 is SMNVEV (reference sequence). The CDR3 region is CASSWRVADTQYF.

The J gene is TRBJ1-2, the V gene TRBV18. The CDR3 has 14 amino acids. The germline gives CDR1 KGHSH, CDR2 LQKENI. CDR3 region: CASSPPAQFYGYTF. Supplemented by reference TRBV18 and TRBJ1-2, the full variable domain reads NAGVMQNPRHLVRRRGQEARLRCSPMKGHSHVYWYRQLPEEGLKFMVYLQKENIIDESGMPKERFSAEFPKEGPSILRIQQVVRGDSAAYFCASSPPAQFYGYTFGSGTRLTVV.

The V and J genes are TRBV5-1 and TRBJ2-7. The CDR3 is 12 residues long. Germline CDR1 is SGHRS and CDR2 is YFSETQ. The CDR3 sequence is CASSSEGNEQYF.

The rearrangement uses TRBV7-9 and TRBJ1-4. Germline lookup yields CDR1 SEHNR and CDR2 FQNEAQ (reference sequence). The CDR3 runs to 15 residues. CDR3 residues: CASSLGTATNEKLFF.

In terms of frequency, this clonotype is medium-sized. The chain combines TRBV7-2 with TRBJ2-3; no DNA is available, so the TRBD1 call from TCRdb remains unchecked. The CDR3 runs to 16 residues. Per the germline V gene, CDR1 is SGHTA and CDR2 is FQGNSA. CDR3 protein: CASSLAWDSYTDTQYF.

The chain's CDR3 is CASSFDGTGELFF. This chain uses TRBV7-9 with TRBJ2-2. CDR3 size: 13 residues. The germline gives CDR1 SEHNR, CDR2 FQNEAQ (reference sequence).

Here the CDR3 reads CASSLGSYEQYF. The chain combines TRBV12-3 or TRBV12-4 with TRBJ2-7. This CDR3 spans 12 amino acids.

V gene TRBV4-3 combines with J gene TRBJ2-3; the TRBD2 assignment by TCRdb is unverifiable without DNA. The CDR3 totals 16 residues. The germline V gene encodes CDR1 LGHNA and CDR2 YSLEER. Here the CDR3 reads CASSQDLAGGVDTQYF.

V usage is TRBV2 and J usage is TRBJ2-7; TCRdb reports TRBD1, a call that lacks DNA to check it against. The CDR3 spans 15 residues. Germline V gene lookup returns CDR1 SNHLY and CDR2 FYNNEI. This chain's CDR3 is CASREIRGLFYEQYF.

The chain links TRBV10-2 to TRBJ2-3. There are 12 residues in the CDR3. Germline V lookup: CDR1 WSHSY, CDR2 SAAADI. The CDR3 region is CASSEGLDTQYF.

CDR3 amino acids: CASSLEPGELTYEQYF. The chain is built from TRBV5-1 and TRBJ2-7; as DNA is missing, the TRBD1 call by TCRdb cannot be tested. Germline V gene sequence: CDR1 SGHRS, CDR2 YFSETQ. The CDR3 contains 16 residues.

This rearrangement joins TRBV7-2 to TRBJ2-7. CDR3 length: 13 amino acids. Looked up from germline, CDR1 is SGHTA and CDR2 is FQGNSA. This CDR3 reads CASSLVLAGEHYF.

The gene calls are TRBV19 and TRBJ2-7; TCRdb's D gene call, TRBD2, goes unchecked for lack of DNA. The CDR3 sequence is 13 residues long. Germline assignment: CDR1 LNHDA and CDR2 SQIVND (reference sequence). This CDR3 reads CASSIGLLYEQYF.

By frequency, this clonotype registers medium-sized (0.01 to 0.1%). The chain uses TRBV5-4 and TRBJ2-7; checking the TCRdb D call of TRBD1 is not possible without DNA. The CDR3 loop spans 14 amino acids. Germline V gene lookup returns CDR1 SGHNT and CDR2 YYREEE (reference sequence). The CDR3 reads CASSSGTGSYEQYF.

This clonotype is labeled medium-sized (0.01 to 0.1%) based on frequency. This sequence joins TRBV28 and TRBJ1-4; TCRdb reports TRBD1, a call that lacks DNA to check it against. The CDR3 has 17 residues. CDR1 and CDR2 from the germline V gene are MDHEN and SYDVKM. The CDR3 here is CASSSHRQGALGEKLFF.

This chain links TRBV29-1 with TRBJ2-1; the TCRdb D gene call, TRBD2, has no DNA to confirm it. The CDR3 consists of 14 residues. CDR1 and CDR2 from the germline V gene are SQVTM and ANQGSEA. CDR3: CSVPREDNYNEQFF.

CDR3 region: CASSYPSSSNTEAFF. The V call is TRBV6-6, the J call TRBJ1-1. This CDR3 has 15 residues. Germline lookup yields CDR1 MNHNY and CDR2 SVGAGI (reference sequence).

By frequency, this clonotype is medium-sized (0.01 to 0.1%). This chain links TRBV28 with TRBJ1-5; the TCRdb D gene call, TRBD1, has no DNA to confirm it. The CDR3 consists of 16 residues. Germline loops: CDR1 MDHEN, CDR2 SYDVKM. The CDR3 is CASISFGQGGNQPQHF.

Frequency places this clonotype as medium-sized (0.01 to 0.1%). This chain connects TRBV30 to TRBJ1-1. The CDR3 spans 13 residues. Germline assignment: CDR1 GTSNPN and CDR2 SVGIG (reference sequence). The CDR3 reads CAWSVIGNTEAFF.

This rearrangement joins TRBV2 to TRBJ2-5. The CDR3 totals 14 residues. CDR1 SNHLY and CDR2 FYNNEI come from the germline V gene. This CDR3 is CASSDRNPQETQYF. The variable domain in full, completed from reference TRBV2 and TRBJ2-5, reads EPEVTQTPSHQVTQMGQEVILRCVPISNHLYFYWYRQILGQKVEFLVSFYNNEISEKSEIFDDQFSVERPDGSNFTLKIRSTKLEDSAMYFCASSDRNPQETQYFGPGTRLLVL.

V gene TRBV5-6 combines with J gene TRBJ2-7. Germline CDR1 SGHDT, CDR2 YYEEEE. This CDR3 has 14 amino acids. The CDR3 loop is CASSLGDSLYEQYF.

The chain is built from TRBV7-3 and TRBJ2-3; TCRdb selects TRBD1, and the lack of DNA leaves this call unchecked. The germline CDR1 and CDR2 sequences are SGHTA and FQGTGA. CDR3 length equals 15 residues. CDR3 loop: CASSGVAGGTDTQYF. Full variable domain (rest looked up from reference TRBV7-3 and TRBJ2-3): GAGVSQTPSNKVTEKGKYVELRCDPISGHTALYWYRQSLGQGPEFLIYFQGTGAADDSGLPNDRFFAVRPEGSVSTLKIQRTERGDSAVYLCASSGVAGGTDTQYFGPGTRLTVL.

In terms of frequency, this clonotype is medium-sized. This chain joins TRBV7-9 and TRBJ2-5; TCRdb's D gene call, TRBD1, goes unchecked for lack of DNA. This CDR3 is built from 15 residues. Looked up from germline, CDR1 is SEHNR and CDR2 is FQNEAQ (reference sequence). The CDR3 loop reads CASSPGTGGLETQYF.

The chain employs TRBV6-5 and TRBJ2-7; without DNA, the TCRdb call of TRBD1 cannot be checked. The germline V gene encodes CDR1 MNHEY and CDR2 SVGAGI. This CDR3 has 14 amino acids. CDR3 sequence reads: CASSPGTGVYEQYF.

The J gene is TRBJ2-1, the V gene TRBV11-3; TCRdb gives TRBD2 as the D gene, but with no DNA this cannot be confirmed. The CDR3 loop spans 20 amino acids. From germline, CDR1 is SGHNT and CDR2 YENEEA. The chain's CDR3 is CASSFPGSGRSPTNYNEQFF.

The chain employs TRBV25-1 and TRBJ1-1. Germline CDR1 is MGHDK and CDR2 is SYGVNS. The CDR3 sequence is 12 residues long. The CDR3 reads CASSGGSTEAFF.

CDR3 sequence: CASSPTGTSDLGETQYF. This sequence joins TRBV11-2 and TRBJ2-5; TCRdb proposes TRBD2, but this gene call is untestable without DNA. CDR3 size: 17 residues. Germline CDR1 and CDR2: SGHAT and FQNNGV.